One sample yielded the 5 T cell receptor beta chains listed below, sequenced in a study of vaccination effects on CD4 cells after COVID-19. Pools of viral peptides were used by the ViraFEST assay to expand antigen-specific CD4+ T cells ahead of sequencing. Investigators separated out CD4+ T cells once 9 to 11 days of culture had passed. Participants received two doses of either the BNT162b2 or mRNA-1273 vaccine. These receptors are not linked to any known antigen. Measured with immunoSEQ multiplex PCR; TCRdb has only the in-frame clones, and not every one. This table has tens of thousands of clones, around 76% appearing once. This material consisted of CD4+ T cells from PBMCs cultured with HCoV-229E spike peptides, taken after COVID-19 vaccination. These receptors came from a human donor who received a COVID-19 vaccine.

This chain connects TRBV6-6 to TRBJ1-2; 7 nucleotides agree with TRBD1. In germline, CDR1 is MNHNY, CDR2 SVGAGI (reference sequence). CDR3 length: 12 residues. V dropped 5 bases and J dropped 6; count of bases not matched to a gene: 3. CDR3 sequence (DNA): TGTGCCAGCAGTCTAGGGACAGATGGCTACACCTTC. Protein product: CASSLGTDGYTF.

The chain couples TRBV6-5 to TRBJ2-1, with a tentative D call TRBD2 (6 bases). This CDR3 spans 15 amino acids. CDR1 and CDR2 from the germline V gene are MNHEY and SVGAGI. V was pared by 2 bases and J by 6 bases, with 14 bases between. This CDR3 reads CASSYQRRGSNEQFF. Written as DNA, the CDR3 is TGTGCCAGCAGTTACCAACGCCGGGGGAGCAATGAGCAGTTCTTC.

This clone appeared a few times. The chain has TRBV6-6 and TRBJ2-1; D possibly corresponds to TRBD2 (5 bases). There are 16 residues in the CDR3. V was shortened by 3 bases and J by 2 bases, with 14 bases between the two germline ends. Germline V gene sequence: CDR1 MNHNY, CDR2 SVGAGI (reference sequence). In DNA form, the CDR3 reads TGTGCCAGCAGTTATCCCGGACTGTCAACCTACAATGAGCAGTTCTTC. Translation gives CASSYPGLSTYNEQFF.

This chain connects TRBV9 to TRBJ2-1; D gene ambiguous. The V gene's germline CDR1 is SGDLS and CDR2 YYNGEE. Trimming cost V 3 bases and J 5 bases, with 18 bases left between them. This CDR3 has 16 amino acids. In DNA form, the CDR3 reads TGTGCCAGCAGCGCCTACCCATCTCCGTCGGACAATGAGCAGTTCTTC. This codes for CASSAYPSPSDNEQFF.

The chain joins TRBV6-2 or TRBV6-3 to TRBJ2-3; TRBD2 might be the D (6 bases). This CDR3 is built from 14 residues. From germline, CDR1 is MNHEY and CDR2 SVGEGT. V dropped 5 bases and J dropped 4 bases, with 13 bases sitting between them. The CDR3 is CASSPLAAADTQYF. In nucleotides, the CDR3 is TGTGCCAGCAGTCCACTAGCTGCGGCAGATACGCAGTATTTT.